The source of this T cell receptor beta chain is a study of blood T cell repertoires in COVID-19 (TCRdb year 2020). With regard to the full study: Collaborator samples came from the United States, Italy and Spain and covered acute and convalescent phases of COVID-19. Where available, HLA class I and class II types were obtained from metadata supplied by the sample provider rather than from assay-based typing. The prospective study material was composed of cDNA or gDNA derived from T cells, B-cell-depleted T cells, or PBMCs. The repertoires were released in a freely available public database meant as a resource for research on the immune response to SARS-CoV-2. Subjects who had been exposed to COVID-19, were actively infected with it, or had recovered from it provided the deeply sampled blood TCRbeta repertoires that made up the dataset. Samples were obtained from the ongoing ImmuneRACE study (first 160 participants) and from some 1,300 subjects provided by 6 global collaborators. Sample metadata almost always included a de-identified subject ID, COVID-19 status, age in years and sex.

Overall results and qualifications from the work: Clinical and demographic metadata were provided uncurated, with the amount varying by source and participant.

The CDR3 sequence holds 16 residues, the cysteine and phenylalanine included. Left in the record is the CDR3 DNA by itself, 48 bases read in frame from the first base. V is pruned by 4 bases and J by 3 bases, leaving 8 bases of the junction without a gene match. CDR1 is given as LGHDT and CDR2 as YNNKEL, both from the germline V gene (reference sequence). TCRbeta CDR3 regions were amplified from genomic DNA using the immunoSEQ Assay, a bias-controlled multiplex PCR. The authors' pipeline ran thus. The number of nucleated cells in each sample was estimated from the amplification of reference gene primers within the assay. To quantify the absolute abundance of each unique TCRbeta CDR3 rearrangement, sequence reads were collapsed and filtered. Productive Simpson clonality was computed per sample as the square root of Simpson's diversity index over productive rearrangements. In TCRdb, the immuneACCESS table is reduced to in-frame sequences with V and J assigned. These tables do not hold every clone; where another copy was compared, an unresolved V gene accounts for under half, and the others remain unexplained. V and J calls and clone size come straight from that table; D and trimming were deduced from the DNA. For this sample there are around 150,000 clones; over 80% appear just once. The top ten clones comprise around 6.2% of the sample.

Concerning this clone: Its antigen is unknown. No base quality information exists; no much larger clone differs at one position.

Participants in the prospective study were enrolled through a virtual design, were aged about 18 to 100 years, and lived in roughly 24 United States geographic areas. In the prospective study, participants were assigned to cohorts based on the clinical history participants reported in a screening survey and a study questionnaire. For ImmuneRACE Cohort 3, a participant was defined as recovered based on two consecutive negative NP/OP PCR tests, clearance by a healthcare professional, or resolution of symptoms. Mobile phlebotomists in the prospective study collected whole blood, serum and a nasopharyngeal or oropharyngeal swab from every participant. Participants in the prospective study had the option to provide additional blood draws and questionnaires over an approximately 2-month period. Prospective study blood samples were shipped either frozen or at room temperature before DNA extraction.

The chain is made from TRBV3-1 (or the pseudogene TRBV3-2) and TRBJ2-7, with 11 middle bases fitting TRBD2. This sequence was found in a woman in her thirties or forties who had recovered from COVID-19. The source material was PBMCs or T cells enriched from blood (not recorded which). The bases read TGTGCCAGCAGCCTCGGACTAGCGGGTAACCTCTACGAGCAGTACTTC. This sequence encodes CASSLGLAGNLYEQYF.